Detailed here is one T cell receptor (beta chain). No antigen is known for it. The entry originates in a study of graft-versus-host responses after intestinal transplantation. For the study at large: Multivisceral, liver-intestinal, or isolated intestinal transplants were performed in recipients. Anti-thymocyte globulin served as induction for all recipients, who then took tacrolimus and steroids for around 3 years. General study findings and limits: After transplant, early declines in HvG clones were associated with peak levels of circulating GvH clones.

Assay used: immunoSEQ multiplex PCR; TCRdb lists only in-frame clones, some missing. The data show 35,000 to 45,000 clones, roughly 90% seen once. The CDR3 sequence is 16 residues long. The germline V gene encodes CDR1 MRHNA and CDR2 SNTAGT. Trimming removed 0 bases from V and 4 bases from J; junction bases left unmatched: 5. The sequencing used PBMCs, collected just under 270 days after transplant. This chain joins TRBV6-4 and TRBJ2-5; 10 bases fit TRBD2. This sequence originates from a human patient who received an intestinal transplant, so some T cells may come from the graft donor. CDR3 coding DNA: TGTGCCAGCAGTGACTCCCTAGCGGGGGTTGGAGAGACCCAGTACTTC. This encodes CASSDSLAGVGETQYF.